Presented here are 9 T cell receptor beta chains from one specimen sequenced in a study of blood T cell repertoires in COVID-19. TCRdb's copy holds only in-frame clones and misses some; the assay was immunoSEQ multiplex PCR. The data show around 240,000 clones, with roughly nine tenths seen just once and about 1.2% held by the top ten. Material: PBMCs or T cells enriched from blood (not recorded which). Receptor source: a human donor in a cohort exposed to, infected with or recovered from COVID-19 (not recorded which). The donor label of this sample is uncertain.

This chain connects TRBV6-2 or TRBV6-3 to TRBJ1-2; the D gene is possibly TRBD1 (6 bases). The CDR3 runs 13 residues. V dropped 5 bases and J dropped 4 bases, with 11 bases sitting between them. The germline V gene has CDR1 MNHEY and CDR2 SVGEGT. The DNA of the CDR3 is TGTGCCAGCAGTCACAGGGACGGCTATGGCTACACCTTC. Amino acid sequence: CASSHRDGYGYTF.

The CDR3 here is CASTKGTADLYGYTF. The CDR3 DNA reads as TGCGCCAGCACCAAAGGGACAGCCGACCTCTATGGCTACACCTTC. The V gene is TRBV5-1, the J gene TRBJ1-2; 7 positions agree with TRBD1. There are 15 residues in the CDR3. After removal of 6 bases from V and 4 bases from J, the junction contained 12 bases not matched to a gene. In germline, CDR1 is SGHRS, CDR2 YFSETQ.

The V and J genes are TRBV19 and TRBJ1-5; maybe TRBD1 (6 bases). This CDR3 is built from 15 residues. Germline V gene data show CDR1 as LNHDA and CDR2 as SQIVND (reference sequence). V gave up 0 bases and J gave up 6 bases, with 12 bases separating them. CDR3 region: CASSIEGARGQPQHF. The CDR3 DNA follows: TGTGCCAGTAGTATAGAAGGGGCCAGGGGTCAGCCCCAGCATTTT.

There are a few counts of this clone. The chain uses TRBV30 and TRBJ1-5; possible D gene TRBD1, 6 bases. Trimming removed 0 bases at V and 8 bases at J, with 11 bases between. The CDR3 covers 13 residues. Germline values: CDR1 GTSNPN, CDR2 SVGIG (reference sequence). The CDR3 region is CAWSVDRDKPQHF. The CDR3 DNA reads TGTGCCTGGAGTGTAGATCGGGACAAGCCCCAGCATTTT.

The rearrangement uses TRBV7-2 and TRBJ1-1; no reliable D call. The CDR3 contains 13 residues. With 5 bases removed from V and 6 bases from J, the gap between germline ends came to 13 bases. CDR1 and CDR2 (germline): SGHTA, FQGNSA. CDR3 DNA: TGTGCCAGCAGCCCCGGGATGTTCGCTGAAGCTTTCTTT. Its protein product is CASSPGMFAEAFF.

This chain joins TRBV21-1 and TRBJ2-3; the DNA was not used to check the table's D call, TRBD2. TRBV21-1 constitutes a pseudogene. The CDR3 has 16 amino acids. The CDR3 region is CASSKRKSGGTDTQYF. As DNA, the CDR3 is TGTGCCAGCAGCAAGCGTAAGTCCGGAGGGACAGATACGCAGTATTTT.

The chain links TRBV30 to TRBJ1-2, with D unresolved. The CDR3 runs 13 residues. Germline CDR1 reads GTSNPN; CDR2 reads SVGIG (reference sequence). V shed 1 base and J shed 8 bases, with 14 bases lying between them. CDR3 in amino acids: CAWSALISRGYTF. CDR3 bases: TGTGCCTGGAGTGCCCTTATTTCTCGGGGCTACACCTTC.

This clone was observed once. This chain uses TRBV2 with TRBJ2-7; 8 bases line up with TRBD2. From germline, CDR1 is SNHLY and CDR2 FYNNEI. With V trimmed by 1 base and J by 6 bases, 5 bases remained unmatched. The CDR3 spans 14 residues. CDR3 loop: CASSEGGGGPEQYF. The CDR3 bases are TGTGCCAGCAGTGAAGGGGGCGGGGGGCCCGAGCAGTACTTC. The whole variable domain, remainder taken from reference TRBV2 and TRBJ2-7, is EPEVTQTPSHQVTQMGQEVILRCVPISNHLYFYWYRQILGQKVEFLVSFYNNEISEKSEIFDDQFSVERPDGSNFTLKIRSTKLEDSAMYFCASSEGGGGPEQYFGPGTRLTVT.

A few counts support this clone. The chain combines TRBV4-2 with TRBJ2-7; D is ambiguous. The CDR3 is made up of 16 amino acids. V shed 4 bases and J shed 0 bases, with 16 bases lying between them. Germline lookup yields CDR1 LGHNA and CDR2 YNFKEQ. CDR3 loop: CASSRFAATSSYEQYF. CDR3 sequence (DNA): TGTGCCAGCAGCCGTTTCGCTGCCACTTCCTCCTACGAGCAGTACTTC.